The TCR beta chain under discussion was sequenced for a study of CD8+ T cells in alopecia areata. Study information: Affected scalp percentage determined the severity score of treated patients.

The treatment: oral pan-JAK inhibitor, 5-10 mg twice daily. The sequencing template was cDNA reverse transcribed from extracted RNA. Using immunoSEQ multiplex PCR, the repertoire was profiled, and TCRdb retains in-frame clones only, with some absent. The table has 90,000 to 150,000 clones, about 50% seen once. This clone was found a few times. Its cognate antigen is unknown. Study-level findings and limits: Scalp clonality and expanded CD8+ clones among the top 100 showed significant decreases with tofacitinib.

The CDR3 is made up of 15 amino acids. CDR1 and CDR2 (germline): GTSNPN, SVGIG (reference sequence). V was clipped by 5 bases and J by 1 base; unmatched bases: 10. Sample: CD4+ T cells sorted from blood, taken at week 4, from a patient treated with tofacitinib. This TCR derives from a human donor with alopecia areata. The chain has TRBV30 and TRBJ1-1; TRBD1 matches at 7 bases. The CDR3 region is CAWQRGQSGNTEAFF. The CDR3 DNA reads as TGTGCCTGGCAAAGGGGACAGTCGGGGAACACTGAAGCTTTCTTT.